A single sample is the source of the 4 T cell receptor beta chains below, sequenced in a study of T cells in Graves' hyperthyroidism and ophthalmopathy. TCR beta CDR3 regions were amplified from RNA transcripts. Primed by the HTBI set, a first-round RT-PCR was run on the TCR CDR3. MiXCR, applied by TCRdb to the multiplex PCR reads, yields one record per CDR3 protein. Of more than 500,000 distinct CDR3 sequences listed, approximately 15% were seen once; the top ten hold 3.5% to 4.5%. Sequencing was performed on blood. All receptors derive from a woman between 40 and 50 years old with Graves' ophthalmopathy.

This clonotype was counted ten times or more. The chain has TRBV19 and TRBJ2-7; TRBD2 aligns across 8 bases. The CDR3 has 16 residues. Germline V CDR1 and CDR2: LNHDA, SQIVND (reference sequence). The junction had 15 bases not matched to a gene; V was cut back by 9 bases and J by 2 bases. CDR3 amino acids: CARSARTSFFAYEQYF. The CDR3 DNA is TGTGCCAGAAGCGCTAGGACTAGCTTTTTCGCCTACGAGCAGTACTTC.

The chain couples TRBV30 to TRBJ2-7; D is undetermined. Germline values: CDR1 GTSNPN, CDR2 SVGIG (reference sequence). This CDR3 has 14 residues. The ends were cut back, 0 bases at V and 2 bases at J, with 11 bases in the middle. Here the CDR3 DNA reads TGTGCCTGGAGTGTACGGCTACCTCCCTACGAGCAGTACTTC. Its translation: CAWSVRLPPYEQYF.

At least ten counts were recorded for this clonotype. V and J are TRBV6-2 or TRBV6-3 and TRBJ2-7; D gene ambiguous. The CDR3 has 16 amino acids. The V end was cut by 8 bases, the J end by 0 bases, with 20 bases between. CDR1 MNHEY and CDR2 SVGEGT come from the germline V gene. CDR3 sequence: CASANLGALYSYEQYF. DNA of the CDR3: TGTGCCAGCGCAAATTTAGGAGCATTATACTCCTACGAGCAGTACTTC.

V is TRBV3-1 and J is TRBJ2-7, with D tentatively TRBD1 (5 bases). The CDR3 runs 15 residues. With 3 bases removed from V and 3 bases from J, the gap between germline ends came to 15 bases. Per the germline V gene, CDR1 is LGHDT and CDR2 is YNNKEL (reference sequence). The CDR3 region is CASSHLQGLSYEQYF. The DNA for the CDR3 is TGTGCCAGCAGCCATTTGCAGGGCCTCAGCTACGAGCAGTACTTC.